These 7 T cell receptor beta chains came from one sample sequenced in a study of cytomegalovirus exposure and HLA in healthy donors. PCR involved 60 Vbeta and 13 Jbeta primers. Libraries were prepared by immunoSEQ multiplex PCR; TCRdb keeps only in-frame clonotypes and omits some of them. Of tens of thousands of clones in the sample, around 90% were seen once. Sequencing was carried out using PBMCs. The source of these receptors is a woman aged 40 to 50 in good health and CMV-seropositive.

The CDR3 DNA follows: TGTGCCAGCAGCCTAACCCCCCCGGGAAAACTGTTTTTT. This sequence encodes CASSLTPPGKLFF. V is TRBV7-2 and J is TRBJ1-4; no reliable D call. Germline V gene sequence: CDR1 SGHTA, CDR2 FQGNSA. V was shortened by 5 bases and J by 10 bases, with 14 bases between the two germline ends. The CDR3 length is 13 residues.

The chain uses TRBV6-1 and TRBJ2-5, with a weak D call TRBD2 (7 bases). The CDR3 covers 14 residues. Per the germline V gene, CDR1 is MNHNS and CDR2 is SASEGT. V lost 11 bases and J 3 bases, leaving 19 bases between the germline ends. For the CDR3, the DNA is TGTGCCGTGGGGCGGGGGCCGGGAGAAGAGACCCAGTACTTC. Translation gives CAVGRGPGEETQYF.

CDR3 region: CASSLPGQSVSTQYF. CDR3 bases: TGTGCCAGCAGCTTACCGGGACAGTCGGTGTCTACGCAGTATTTT. J is TRBJ2-3 and V is TRBV5-6; 7 bases match TRBD1. V gave up 2 bases and J gave up 8 bases; unmatched junction bases: 11. Germline-derived CDR1 and CDR2 are SGHDT and YYEEEE. This CDR3 is built from 15 residues.

This chain joins TRBV27 and TRBJ1-6, with a tentative D call TRBD1 (5 bases). The ends were cut back, 8 bases at V and 8 bases at J, with 16 bases in the middle. The CDR3 runs 14 residues. Germline assignment: CDR1 MNHEY and CDR2 SMNVEV (reference sequence). The CDR3 is CASLMTLGHSPLHF. CDR3 coding DNA: TGTGCCAGCCTAATGACGCTGGGGCATTCACCCCTCCACTTT.

The V and J genes are TRBV10-3 and TRBJ2-5; D remains unclear. Per germline, CDR1 ENHRY and CDR2 SYGVKD. Trimming stripped 8 bases from V and 2 bases from J, with 9 bases between. The CDR3 runs 12 residues. The CDR3 loop is CAIGSVQETQYF. The CDR3 DNA reads as TGTGCCATCGGCAGTGTACAAGAGACCCAGTACTTC.

This clone showed up just once. The chain combines TRBV29-1 with TRBJ2-6, with D possibly being TRBD1 (6 bases). The CDR3 is made up of 17 amino acids. Germline V CDR1 and CDR2: SQVTM, ANQGSEA. Trimming stripped 4 bases from V and 2 bases from J, with 18 bases between. The CDR3 loop reads CSVGPGHGATGANVLTF. Here the CDR3 DNA reads TGCAGCGTTGGCCCGGGACATGGAGCTACTGGGGCCAACGTCCTGACTTTC.

This clone has just one count. The gene calls are TRBV7-9 and TRBJ2-7; tentative D call: TRBD1 (5 bases). The CDR3 totals 12 residues. CDR1 is SEHNR and CDR2 is FQNEAQ in the germline V gene (reference sequence). V lost 0 bases to trimming and J lost 6 bases, with 6 bases between them. Written as DNA, the CDR3 is TGTGCCAGCAGCTTAGCGGGGCTCGAGCAGTACTTC. Amino acid sequence: CASSLAGLEQYF. The complete variable domain, with remaining parts taken from reference TRBV7-9 and TRBJ2-7, reads DTGVSQNPRHKITKRGQNVTFRCDPISEHNRLYWYRQTLGQGPEFLTYFQNEAQLEKSRLLSDRFSAERPKGSFSTLEIQRTEQGDSAMYLCASSLAGLEQYFGPGTRLTVT.